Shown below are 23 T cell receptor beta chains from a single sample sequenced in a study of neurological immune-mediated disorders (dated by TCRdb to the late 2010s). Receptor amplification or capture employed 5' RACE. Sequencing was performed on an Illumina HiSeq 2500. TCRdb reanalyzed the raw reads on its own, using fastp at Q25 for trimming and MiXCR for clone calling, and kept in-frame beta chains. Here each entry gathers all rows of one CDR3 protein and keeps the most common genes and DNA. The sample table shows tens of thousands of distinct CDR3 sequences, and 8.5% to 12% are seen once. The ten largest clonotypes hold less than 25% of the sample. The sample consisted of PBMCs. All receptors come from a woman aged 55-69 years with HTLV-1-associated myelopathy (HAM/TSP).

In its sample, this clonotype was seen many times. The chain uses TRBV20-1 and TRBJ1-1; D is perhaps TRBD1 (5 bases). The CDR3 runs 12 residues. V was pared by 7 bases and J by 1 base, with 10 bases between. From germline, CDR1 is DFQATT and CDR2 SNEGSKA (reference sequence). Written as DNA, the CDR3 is TGCAGTGTTGGGGGGAGGAACACTGAAGCTTTCTTT. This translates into CSVGGRNTEAFF.

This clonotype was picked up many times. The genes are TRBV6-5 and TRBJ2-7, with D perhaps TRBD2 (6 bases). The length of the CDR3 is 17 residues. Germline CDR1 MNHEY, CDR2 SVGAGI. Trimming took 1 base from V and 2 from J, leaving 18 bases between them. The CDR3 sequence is CASSYYPAGPTPYEQYF. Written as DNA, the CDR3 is TGTGCCAGCAGTTACTACCCAGCGGGCCCGACCCCCTACGAGCAGTACTTC.

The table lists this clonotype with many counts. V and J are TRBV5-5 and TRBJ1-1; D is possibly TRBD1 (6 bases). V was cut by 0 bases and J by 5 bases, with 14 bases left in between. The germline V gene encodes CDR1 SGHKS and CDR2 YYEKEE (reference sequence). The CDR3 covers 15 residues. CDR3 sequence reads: CASSLAGQGWTEAFF. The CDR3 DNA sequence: TGTGCCAGCAGCTTGGCAGGGCAGGGGTGGACTGAAGCTTTCTTT. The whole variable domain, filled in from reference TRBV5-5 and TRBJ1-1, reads DAGVTQSPTHLIKTRGQQVTLRCSPISGHKSVSWYQQVLGQGPQFIFQYYEKEERGRGNFPDRFSARQFPNYSSELNVNALLLGDSALYLCASSLAGQGWTEAFFGQGTRLTVV.

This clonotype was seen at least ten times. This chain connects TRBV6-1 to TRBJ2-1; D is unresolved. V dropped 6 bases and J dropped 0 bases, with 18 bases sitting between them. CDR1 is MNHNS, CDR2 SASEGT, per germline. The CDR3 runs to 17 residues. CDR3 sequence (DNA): TGTGCCAGCAGGAAGGAGCCGTCGGAGAGCTCCTACAATGAGCAGTTCTTC. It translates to CASRKEPSESSYNEQFF.

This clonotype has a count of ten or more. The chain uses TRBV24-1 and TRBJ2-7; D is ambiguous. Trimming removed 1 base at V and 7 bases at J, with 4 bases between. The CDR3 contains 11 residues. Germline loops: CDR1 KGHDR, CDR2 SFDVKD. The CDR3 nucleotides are TGTGCCACCAGTGATTTATATGAGCAGTACTTC. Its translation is CATSDLYEQYF.

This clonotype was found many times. As DNA, the CDR3 is TGCGCCAGCAGCTTGCAGGGTAACTATGGCTACACCTTC. Amino acid sequence: CASSLQGNYGYTF. The rearrangement links TRBV5-1 to TRBJ1-2; maybe TRBD1 (5 bases). Germline CDR1 SGHRS, CDR2 YFSETQ. Trimming shortened V by 1 base and J by 1 base, and 5 bases separated the two germline ends. The CDR3 runs 13 residues.

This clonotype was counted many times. The CDR3 DNA is TGTGCCTGGAGTGGACTAGCGGTCCACAATGAGCAGTTCTTC. Its translation: CAWSGLAVHNEQFF. The genes are TRBV30 and TRBJ2-1; 9 nucleotides line up with TRBD2. Germline V CDR1 and CDR2: GTSNPN, SVGIG (reference sequence). Losses at the gene ends were 1 base for V and 5 bases for J; bases not matched to a gene: 3. The CDR3 covers 14 residues.

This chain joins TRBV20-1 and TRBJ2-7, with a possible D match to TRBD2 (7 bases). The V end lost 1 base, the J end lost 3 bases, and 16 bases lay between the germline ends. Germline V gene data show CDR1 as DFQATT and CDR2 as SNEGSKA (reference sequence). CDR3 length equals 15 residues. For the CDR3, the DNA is TGCAGTGCTAGAGTCTTTCTGCGGGGGCACTACGAGCAGTACTTC. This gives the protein CSARVFLRGHYEQYF.

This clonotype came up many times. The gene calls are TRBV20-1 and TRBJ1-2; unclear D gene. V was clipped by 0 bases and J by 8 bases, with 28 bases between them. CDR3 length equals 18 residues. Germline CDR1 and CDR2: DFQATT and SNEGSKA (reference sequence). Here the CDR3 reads CSAREIALPVSDKEGYTF. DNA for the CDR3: TGCAGTGCTAGAGAGATCGCCCTCCCGGTATCCGACAAGGAGGGCTACACCTTC.

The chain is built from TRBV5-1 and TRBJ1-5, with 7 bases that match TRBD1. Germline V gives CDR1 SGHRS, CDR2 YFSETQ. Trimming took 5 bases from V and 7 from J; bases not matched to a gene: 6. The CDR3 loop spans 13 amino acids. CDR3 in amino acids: CASSYRGPQPQHF. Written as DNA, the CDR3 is TGCGCCAGCAGTTACAGGGGTCCCCAGCCCCAGCATTTT. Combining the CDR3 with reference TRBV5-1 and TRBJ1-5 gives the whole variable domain KAGVTQTPRYLIKTRGQQVTLSCSPISGHRSVSWYQQTPGQGLQFLFEYFSETQRNKGNFPGRFSGRQFSNSRSEMNVSTLELGDSALYLCASSYRGPQPQHFGDGTRLSIL.

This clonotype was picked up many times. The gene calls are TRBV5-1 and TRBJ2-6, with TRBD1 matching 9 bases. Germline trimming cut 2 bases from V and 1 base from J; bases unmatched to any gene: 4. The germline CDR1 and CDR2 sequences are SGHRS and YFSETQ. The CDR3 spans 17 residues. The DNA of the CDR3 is TGCGCCAGCAGCTTCACAGGGGGCCTATCTGGGGCCAACGTCCTGACTTTC. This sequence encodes CASSFTGGLSGANVLTF.

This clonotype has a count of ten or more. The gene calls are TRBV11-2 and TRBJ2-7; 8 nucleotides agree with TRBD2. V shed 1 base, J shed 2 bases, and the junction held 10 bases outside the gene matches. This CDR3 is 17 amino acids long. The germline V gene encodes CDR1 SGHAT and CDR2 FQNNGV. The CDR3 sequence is CASSLAVGGADTYEQYF. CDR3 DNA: TGTGCCAGCAGCTTAGCGGTCGGGGGGGCTGACACCTACGAGCAGTACTTC.

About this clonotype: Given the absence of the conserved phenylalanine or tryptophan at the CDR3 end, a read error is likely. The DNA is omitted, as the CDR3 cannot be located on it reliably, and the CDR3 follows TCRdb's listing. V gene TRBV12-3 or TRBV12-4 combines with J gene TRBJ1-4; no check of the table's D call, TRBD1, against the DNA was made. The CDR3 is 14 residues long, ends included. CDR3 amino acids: CASSPRDTYPKLLV.

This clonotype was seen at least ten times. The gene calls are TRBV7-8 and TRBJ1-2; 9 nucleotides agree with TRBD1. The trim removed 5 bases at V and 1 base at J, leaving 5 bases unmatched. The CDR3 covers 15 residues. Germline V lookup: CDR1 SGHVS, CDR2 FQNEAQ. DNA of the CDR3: TGTGCCAGCAGCACGGGACAGGGACTTAACTATGGCTACACCTTC. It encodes CASSTGQGLNYGYTF.

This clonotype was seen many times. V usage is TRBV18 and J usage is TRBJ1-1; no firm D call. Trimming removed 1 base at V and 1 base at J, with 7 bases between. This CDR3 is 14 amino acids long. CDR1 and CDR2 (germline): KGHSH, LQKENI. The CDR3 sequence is CASSPRHQNTEAFF. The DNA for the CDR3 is TGTGCCAGCTCACCACGACACCAGAACACTGAAGCTTTCTTT.

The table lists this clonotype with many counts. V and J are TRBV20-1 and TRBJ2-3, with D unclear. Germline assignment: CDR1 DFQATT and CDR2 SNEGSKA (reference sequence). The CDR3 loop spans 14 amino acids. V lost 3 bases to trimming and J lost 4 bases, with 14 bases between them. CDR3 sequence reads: CSASGDLHADTQYF. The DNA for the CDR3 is TGCAGTGCTAGCGGTGACCTCCATGCAGATACGCAGTATTTT.

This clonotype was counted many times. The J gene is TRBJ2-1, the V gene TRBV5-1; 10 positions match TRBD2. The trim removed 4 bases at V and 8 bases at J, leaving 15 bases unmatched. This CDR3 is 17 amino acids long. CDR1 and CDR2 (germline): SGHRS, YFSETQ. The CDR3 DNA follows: TGCGCCAGCAGCCCCCGGGGAGCGGGGGGGCCTCGAGATGAGCAGTTCTTC. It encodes CASSPRGAGGPRDEQFF.

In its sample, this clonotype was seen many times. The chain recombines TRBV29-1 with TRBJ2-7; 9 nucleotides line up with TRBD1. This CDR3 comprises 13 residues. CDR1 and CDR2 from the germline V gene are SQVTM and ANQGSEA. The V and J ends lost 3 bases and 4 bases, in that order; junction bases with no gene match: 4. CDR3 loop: CSVEGQGAYEQYF. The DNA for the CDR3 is TGCAGCGTTGAGGGACAGGGTGCTTACGAGCAGTACTTC.

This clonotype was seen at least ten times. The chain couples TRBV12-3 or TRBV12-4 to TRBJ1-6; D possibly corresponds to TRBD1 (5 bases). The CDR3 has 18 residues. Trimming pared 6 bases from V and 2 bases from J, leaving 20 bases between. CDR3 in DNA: TGTGCCAGCAGACCGGGGCCGGCCCAGGGTCCCTATAATTCACCCCTCCACTTT. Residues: CASRPGPAQGPYNSPLHF.

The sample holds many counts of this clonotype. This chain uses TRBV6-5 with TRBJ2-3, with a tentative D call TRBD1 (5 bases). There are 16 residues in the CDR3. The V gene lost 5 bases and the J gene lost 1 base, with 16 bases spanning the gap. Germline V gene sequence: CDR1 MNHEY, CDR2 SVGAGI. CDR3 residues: CASSPFDRGRTDTQYF. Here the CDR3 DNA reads TGTGCCAGCAGTCCCTTCGATAGGGGTCGCACAGATACGCAGTATTTT.

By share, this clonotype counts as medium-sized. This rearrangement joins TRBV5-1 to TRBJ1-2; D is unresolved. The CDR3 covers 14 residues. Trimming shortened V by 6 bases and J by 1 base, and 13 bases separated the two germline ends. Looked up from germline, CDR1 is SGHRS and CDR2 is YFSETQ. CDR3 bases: TGCGCCAGCACGGCCGGGGTCGGTAACTATGGCTACACCTTC. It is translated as CASTAGVGNYGYTF.

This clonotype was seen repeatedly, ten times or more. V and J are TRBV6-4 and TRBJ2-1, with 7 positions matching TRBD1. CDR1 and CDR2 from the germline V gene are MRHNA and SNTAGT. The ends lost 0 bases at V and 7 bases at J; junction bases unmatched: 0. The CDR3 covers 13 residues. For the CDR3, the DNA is TGTGCCAGCAGTGACTCGGACAGGAATGAGCAGTTCTTC. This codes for CASSDSDRNEQFF.

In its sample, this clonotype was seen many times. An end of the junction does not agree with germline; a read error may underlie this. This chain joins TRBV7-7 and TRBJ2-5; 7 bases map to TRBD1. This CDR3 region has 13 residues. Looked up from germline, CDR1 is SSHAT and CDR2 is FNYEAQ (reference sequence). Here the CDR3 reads CASSRQGWETQYF. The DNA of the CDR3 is TGTGCTAGCAGCCGACAGGGATGGGAGACCCAGTACTTC.